These 24 T cell receptor beta chains were sequenced from one sample in a study of cytomegalovirus exposure and HLA in healthy donors. The PCR made use of 60 Vbeta and 13 Jbeta primers. TCRdb's table, derived via immunoSEQ multiplex PCR, lists solely in-frame clones and lacks some. The sample lists approximately 200,000 clones; roughly 74% were seen once. Sequencing was performed on PBMCs. Receptors originate from a woman in her twenties or thirties in good health and CMV-seropositive.

The chain links TRBV7-8 to TRBJ2-7; 8 bases match TRBD1. The germline V gene has CDR1 SGHVS and CDR2 FQNEAQ. The CDR3 length is 15 residues. J gave up 6 bases and V 3 bases, and 10 bases lay outside the gene matches. The CDR3 nucleotides are TGTGCCAGCAGCTTCTATCCCAGGGGGCGGGGCGAGCAGTACTTC. It encodes CASSFYPRGRGEQYF.

The chain carries TRBV6-5 and TRBJ2-7; TRBD1 aligns across 10 bases. J gave up 5 bases and V 6 bases, and 7 bases lay outside the gene matches. The CDR3 extends over 14 amino acids. The germline V gene encodes CDR1 MNHEY and CDR2 SVGAGI. In DNA form, the CDR3 reads TGTGCCAGCAGCCGACCCGGGACAGGGGACGAGCAGTACTTC. Translating it yields CASSRPGTGDEQYF.

This rearrangement joins TRBV28 to TRBJ2-6; TRBD1 matches at 8 bases. The junction had 11 bases not matched to a gene; V was cut back by 7 bases and J by 0 bases. Germline assignment: CDR1 MDHEN and CDR2 SYDVKM. The CDR3 contains 18 residues. The CDR3 spells CASNYRGESASGANVLTF. CDR3 DNA sequence: TGTGCCAGCAATTACAGGGGGGAGTCTGCCTCTGGGGCCAACGTCCTGACTTTC.

The genes are TRBV28 and TRBJ2-6, with unresolved D. CDR3 length: 15 residues. V was pared by 2 bases and J by 0 bases, with 5 bases between. Germline CDR1 MDHEN, CDR2 SYDVKM. CDR3 protein: CASSLVGSGANVLTF. The CDR3 DNA is TGTGCCAGCAGTTTAGTCGGCTCTGGGGCCAACGTCCTGACTTTC.

This sequence joins TRBV27 and TRBJ2-5; unclear D gene. The J call is uncertain, as TRBJ2-7 better fits the DNA end. The CDR3 loop spans 12 amino acids. Per germline, CDR1 MNHEY and CDR2 SMNVEV (reference sequence). The CDR3 DNA reads TGTGCCAGCGGGCTACACAGTGACGAGCAGTACTTC. Translated, it gives CASGLHSDEQYF.

This chain uses TRBV29-1 with TRBJ2-5, with TRBD2 identical over 10 bases. After removal of 6 bases from V and 5 bases from J, the junction contained 3 bases not matched to a gene. CDR3 size: 12 residues. Germline CDR1 and CDR2: SQVTM and ANQGSEA. Here the CDR3 reads CSVERGGETQYF. CDR3 DNA sequence: TGCAGCGTAGAGCGGGGGGGGGAGACCCAGTACTTC.

V gene TRBV7-2 combines with J gene TRBJ2-3; TRBD2 matches 8 bases. V dropped 1 base and J dropped 1; count of bases not matched to a gene: 4. CDR3 size: 16 residues. The germline gives CDR1 SGHTA, CDR2 FQGNSA. The DNA of the CDR3 is TGTGCCAGCAGCTTAGGACTAGCGAGAGGCACAGATACGCAGTATTTT. Amino acid sequence: CASSLGLARGTDTQYF.

This clone showed up just a few times. CDR3 nucleotides: TGTGCCAGCAGTACAGGGGCGGGAGCTTTCTTT. Translated: CASSTGAGAFF. This sequence joins TRBV6-5 and TRBJ1-1; TRBD1 agrees at 7 bases. Germline-derived CDR1 and CDR2 are MNHEY and SVGAGI. CDR3 size: 11 residues. The V segment lost 5 bases and the J segment 10 bases; nucleotides outside the gene matches: 4.

V usage is TRBV7-9 and J usage is TRBJ1-2; D ambiguous. The V end was cut by 2 bases, the J end by 1 base, with 5 bases between. This CDR3 contains 13 residues. Looked up from germline, CDR1 is SEHNR and CDR2 is FQNEAQ (reference sequence). CDR3 nucleotides: TGTGCCAGCAGCTTATGGAGTAACTATGGCTACACCTTC. Translation gives CASSLWSNYGYTF.

The genes are TRBV7-9 and TRBJ1-2, with 9 bases that match TRBD1. Germline values: CDR1 SEHNR, CDR2 FQNEAQ (reference sequence). The CDR3 extends over 16 amino acids. The J segment lost 6 bases and the V segment lost 1 base, leaving 9 bases of the junction unmatched. CDR3 in amino acids: CASSLVERTGVNGYTF. The DNA of the CDR3 is TGTGCCAGCAGCTTAGTGGAGAGGACAGGGGTGAATGGCTACACCTTC.

The gene calls are TRBV23-1 and TRBJ2-2; D perhaps matches TRBD2 (6 bases). TRBV23-1 is an ORF, with its function uncertain. This CDR3 spans 16 amino acids. Trimming took 3 bases from V and 2 from J, leaving 13 bases between them. CDR3: CASSHMRDPNTGELFF. The DNA for the CDR3 is TGCGCCAGCAGTCATATGCGGGACCCTAACACCGGGGAGCTGTTTTTT.

The V gene is TRBV7-8, the J gene TRBJ1-1; D remains ambiguous. The CDR3 totals 12 residues. From germline, CDR1 is SGHVS and CDR2 FQNEAQ. V shed 2 bases and J shed 2 bases, with 3 bases lying between them. CDR3 in DNA: TGTGCCAGCAGCTTACTTAACACTGAAGCTTTCTTT. This gives the protein CASSLLNTEAFF.

As to this clone: Germline and junction disagree at one end, which may indicate a read error. The same CDR3 can be traced to other DNA sequences in this sample. The rearrangement links TRBV2 to TRBJ2-1; 13 nucleotides agree with TRBD2. CDR1 and CDR2 from the germline V gene are SNHLY and FYNNEI. The CDR3 has 16 residues. CDR3 amino acids: CASSERLAGGRDEQFF. CDR3 nucleotide sequence: TGTGCTAGCAGTGAGAGACTAGCGGGAGGACGGGATGAGCAGTTCTTC. Full variable domain (remainder filled in from reference TRBV2 and TRBJ2-1): EPEVTQTPSHQVTQMGQEVILRCVPISNHLYFYWYRQILGQKVEFLVSFYNNEISEKSEIFDDQFSVERPDGSNFTLKIRSTKLEDSAMYFCASSERLAGGRDEQFFGPGTRLTVL.

V is TRBV6-1 and J is TRBJ1-2; D is possibly TRBD1 (6 bases). Per the germline V gene, CDR1 is MNHNS and CDR2 is SASEGT. This CDR3 is built from 14 residues. Trimming removed 5 bases at V and 4 bases at J, with 14 bases between. CDR3: CASSNDRLSYGYTF. The CDR3 DNA follows: TGTGCCAGCAGTAATGACAGGCTAAGCTATGGCTACACCTTC.

V and J are TRBV10-3 and TRBJ2-1; D gene ambiguous. V dropped 2 bases and J dropped 6 bases, with 2 bases sitting between them. Germline lookup yields CDR1 ENHRY and CDR2 SYGVKD. The CDR3 covers 11 residues. CDR3: CAISELNEQFF. CDR3 bases: TGTGCCATCAGTGAGCTCAATGAGCAGTTCTTC.

The rearrangement uses TRBV4-1 and TRBJ1-2; the D gene is possibly TRBD1 (6 bases). Trimming stripped 8 bases from V and 3 bases from J, with 19 bases between. Germline assignment: CDR1 MGHRA and CDR2 YSYEKL. The CDR3 spans 15 residues. The CDR3 is CASRRLGAGDYGYTF. CDR3 nucleotides: TGCGCCAGCCGCCGGTTGGGGGCGGGTGACTATGGCTACACCTTC.

This clone was observed a few times. The genes are TRBV6-1 and TRBJ1-2; D may be TRBD1 (6 bases). CDR3 size: 12 residues. Per the germline V gene, CDR1 is MNHNS and CDR2 is SASEGT. V lost 10 bases to trimming and J lost 13 bases, with 22 bases between them. CDR3 coding DNA: TGTGCCACCATGAATGACAGGTTCGCGGGCACCTTC. Translated: CATMNDRFAGTF.

In this sample, this clone turned up once. J is TRBJ1-5 and V is TRBV19, with 7 bases matching TRBD1. This CDR3 region has 17 residues. The V segment lost 7 bases and the J segment 0 bases; nucleotides outside the gene matches: 12. The V gene's germline CDR1 is LNHDA and CDR2 SQIVND (reference sequence). This CDR3 is CASNAVRGANSNQPQHF. CDR3 DNA: TGTGCCAGTAATGCGGTCAGGGGGGCCAATAGCAATCAGCCCCAGCATTTT. The entire variable domain, with the rest obtained from reference TRBV19 and TRBJ1-5, is as follows: DGGITQSPKYLFRKEGQNVTLSCEQNLNHDAMYWYRQDPGQGLRLIYYSQIVNDFQKGDIAEGYSVSREKKESFPLTVTSAQKNPTAFYLCASNAVRGANSNQPQHFGDGTRLSIL.

This clone occurred once. The genes are TRBV6-5 and TRBJ2-5; tentative D call: TRBD2 (5 bases). The CDR3 length is 13 residues. Looked up from germline, CDR1 is MNHEY and CDR2 is SVGAGI. Trimming removed 8 bases from V and 7 bases from J, with 17 bases in between. The CDR3 region is CASFGSGWATQYF. The CDR3 nucleotides read TGTGCCAGCTTCGGGTCGGGGTGGGCGACCCAGTACTTC.

The chain links TRBV5-4 to TRBJ2-5, with D tentatively TRBD2 (6 bases). Per the germline V gene, CDR1 is SGHNT and CDR2 is YYREEE (reference sequence). Trimming took off 3 bases at V and 0 bases at J, with 12 bases between the two ends. The CDR3 runs to 15 residues. The DNA of the CDR3 is TGTGCCAGCAGCTCAAGGGGAGGCTACCAAGAGACCCAGTACTTC. Amino acid sequence: CASSSRGGYQETQYF.

J is TRBJ2-2 and V is TRBV2; the D gene is possibly TRBD1 (5 bases). The V end lost 8 bases, the J end lost 1 base, and 17 bases lay between the germline ends. Germline CDR1 is SNHLY and CDR2 is FYNNEI. The CDR3 runs 16 residues. The CDR3 region is CASWVGEHENTGELFF. CDR3 nucleotide sequence: TGTGCCAGCTGGGTAGGGGAACACGAGAACACCGGGGAGCTGTTTTTT. The whole variable domain, filled in from reference TRBV2 and TRBJ2-2, reads EPEVTQTPSHQVTQMGQEVILRCVPISNHLYFYWYRQILGQKVEFLVSFYNNEISEKSEIFDDQFSVERPDGSNFTLKIRSTKLEDSAMYFCASWVGEHENTGELFFGEGSRLTVL.

The chain joins TRBV4-2 to TRBJ1-3, with D possibly matching TRBD1 (5 bases). V lost 1 base and J 2 bases, leaving 9 bases between the germline ends. The CDR3 is 15 amino acids. Germline V gene sequence: CDR1 LGHNA, CDR2 YNFKEQ. DNA for the CDR3: TGTGCCAGCAGCCAAGTGGGCAGGGCTGGAAACACCATATATTTT. It yields the protein CASSQVGRAGNTIYF.

The chain employs TRBV27 and TRBJ1-2; possibly TRBD1 for D (6 bases). This CDR3 spans 13 amino acids. Germline V gene sequence: CDR1 MNHEY, CDR2 SMNVEV (reference sequence). V lost 10 bases and J lost 2, with 14 bases in between. The CDR3 here is CAIRDDRNYGYTF. As DNA, the CDR3 is TGTGCCATCAGGGATGACAGGAACTATGGCTACACCTTC.

The J gene is TRBJ1-5, the V gene TRBV9; no clear D gene. V was trimmed by 0 bases and J by 0 bases, leaving 7 bases between them. Germline values: CDR1 SGDLS, CDR2 YYNGEE. The CDR3 has 15 residues. CDR3 DNA sequence: TGTGCCAGCAGCGTAGAGCTAAATAGCAATCAGCCCCAGCATTTT. It encodes CASSVELNSNQPQHF.